The rows below give T cell receptor beta chains drawn from one sample of a study of response to subunit inactivated influenza vaccine. MiXCR, applied by TCRdb to the RT-PCR reads, yields one record per CDR3 protein. The sample has hundreds of thousands of distinct CDR3 sequences, approximately 17% seen once. The sample here was PBMCs from blood, taken 5 to 6 days after vaccination. Receptor source: a man aged 45-60 years who received an inactivated influenza vaccine. The CDR3 runs from the conserved cysteine through the conserved F or W. D genes are given only for firm matches. Clone sizes are given selectively: once, few, many, or a class where the clone is expanded.

V,D,J,size,CDR3,DNA
TRBV6-5,TRBD1,TRBJ2-4,-,CASSYEGRTGLIAKNIQYF,TGTGCCAGCAGTTACGAGGGCAGGACAGGCCTTATAGCCAAAAACATTCAGTACTTC
TRBV7-8,-,TRBJ2-5,-,CASSPRTAIQETQYF,TGTGCCAGCAGCCCAAGGACAGCTATTCAAGAGACCCAGTACTTC
TRBV11-2,TRBD1,TRBJ1-6,many,CASSSRTGVWYHNSPLHF,TGTGCCAGCAGCTCCCGGACAGGGGTGTGGTACCATAATTCACCCCTCCACTTT
TRBV7-2,TRBD1,TRBJ2-7,few,CASSTGTGFSGYEQYF,TGTGCCAGCAGCACCGGGACAGGGTTTTCAGGGTACGAGCAGTACTTC
TRBV10-2,TRBD1,TRBJ2-1,-,CATRGQSGNEQFF,TGCGCCACCAGGGGACAGTCAGGAAATGAGCAGTTCTTC
TRBV4-2,-,TRBJ1-2,many,CASSQVFKEYGYTF,TGTGCCAGCAGCCAAGTCTTTAAGGAATATGGCTACACCTTC
TRBV19,-,TRBJ1-3,-,CASSKKRTSGNTIYF,TGTGCCAGTAGTAAAAAAAGGACATCTGGAAACACCATATATTTT
TRBV28,-,TRBJ2-7,-,CASSPTVTLSYEQYF,TGTGCCAGCAGCCCGACAGTAACCCTCTCCTACGAGCAGTACTTC
TRBV7-2,-,TRBJ2-3,-,CASSLRTISSTDTQYF,TGTGCCAGCAGCCTTCGGACTATCTCTAGCACAGATACGCAGTATTTT
TRBV20-1,TRBD1,TRBJ2-7,-,CSASGTGSEQYF,TGCAGTGCTTCCGGGACAGGCAGCGAGCAGTACTTC
TRBV5-5,-,TRBJ2-7,-,CASINTVSYEQYF,TGTGCCAGCATAAATACGGTCTCCTACGAGCAGTACTTC
TRBV9,-,TRBJ1-6,few,CASSDSWGEALHF,TGTGCCAGCAGCGATAGCTGGGGTGAGGCCCTCCACTTT
TRBV15,TRBD1,TRBJ2-5,many,CATSLRTGGAETQYF,TGTGCCACCAGCTTACGGACAGGGGGCGCGGAGACCCAGTACTTC
TRBV15,-,TRBJ2-5,few,CATSRDSLTRVGETQYF,TGTGCCACCAGCAGAGATTCTTTGACGCGGGTCGGAGAGACCCAGTACTTC
TRBV28,-,TRBJ2-2,few,CASSREDVRTGELFF,TGTGCCAGCAGTAGGGAGGACGTCAGGACCGGGGAGCTGTTTTTT
TRBV7-9,-,TRBJ1-6,few,CASSPSGGGNSPLHF,TGTGCCAGCAGCCCGTCTGGCGGGGGCAATTCACCCCTCCACTTT
TRBV20-1,-,TRBJ2-5,-,CSARSPGRSLGTQYF,TGCAGTGCTAGATCGCCGGGGAGGTCGCTAGGGACCCAGTACTTC
TRBV7-2,TRBD2,TRBJ2-1,few,CASSLGVFGTSGGAQFF,TGTGCCAGCAGCTTAGGGGTTTTTGGGACTAGCGGGGGGGCGCAGTTCTTC
TRBV6-2/TRBV6-3,TRBD2,TRBJ2-3,-,CASSYVRGLAGQRTDTQYF,TGTGCCAGCAGTTACGTCCGTGGACTAGCGGGGCAACGCACAGATACGCAGTATTTT
TRBV6-6,-,TRBJ2-7,many,CASSYALSEQYF,TGTGCCAGCAGTTACGCTCTGAGCGAGCAGTACTTC
TRBV15,TRBD1,TRBJ2-3,-,CATSRGTGVTDTQYF,TGTGCCACCAGCAGAGGAACAGGGGTCACAGATACGCAGTATTTT
TRBV12-3/TRBV12-4,-,TRBJ2-3,few,CASLPSQGTDTQYF,TGTGCCAGTCTCCCTAGTCAGGGCACAGATACGCAGTATTTT
TRBV20-1,TRBD1,TRBJ1-2,many,CSANPRTGSGYGYTF,TGCAGTGCTAACCCGAGGACAGGGTCGGGCTATGGCTACACCTTC
TRBV6-1,TRBD2,TRBJ2-7,-,CASRIAGVLYEQYF,TGTGCCAGCAGAATAGCGGGGGTGTTATACGAGCAGTACTTC
TRBV7-9,TRBD2,TRBJ2-7,few,CASSSPLAGVAYEQYF,TGTGCCAGCAGCTCTCCCCTAGCGGGAGTTGCATACGAGCAGTACTTC
TRBV28,-,TRBJ1-5,-,CASWGGRNQPQHF,TGTGCCAGCTGGGGTGGGCGCAATCAGCCCCAGCATTTT
TRBV7-8,-,TRBJ1-4,-,CASSLNAGIGTNEKLFF,TGTGCCAGCAGCCTAAATGCGGGGATCGGAACTAATGAAAAACTGTTTTTT
TRBV20-1,-,TRBJ2-7,-,CSAREGPGFYEQYF,TGCAGTGCTAGAGAAGGTCCAGGATTCTACGAGCAGTACTTC
TRBV12-3/TRBV12-4,TRBD2,TRBJ2-3,-,CASSRGGGGPYTDTQYF,TGTGCCAGCAGCCGCGGTGGCGGGGGACCATACACAGATACGCAGTATTTT
TRBV7-2,-,TRBJ2-3,-,CASSLAMGGLQYF,TGTGCCAGCAGCTTAGCGATGGGCGGTCTGCAGTATTTT
TRBV12-3/TRBV12-4,TRBD2,TRBJ2-1,many,CASSSLGGGYNEQFF,TGTGCCAGCAGTTCCCTGGGGGGGGGCTACAATGAGCAGTTCTTC
TRBV20-1,TRBD1,TRBJ2-7,-,CSASSWDRVPYEQYF,TGCAGTGCTAGCTCATGGGACAGGGTCCCCTACGAGCAGTACTTC
TRBV5-5,-,TRBJ1-1,few,CASSLVVGALGAFF,TGTGCCAGCAGCTTGGTAGTCGGGGCCCTCGGAGCTTTCTTT
TRBV7-8,-,TRBJ2-7,-,CASSLFYHEQYF,TGTGCCAGCAGCCTTTTTTACCACGAGCAGTACTTC
TRBV20-1,-,TRBJ2-1,-,CSAAGGGLTYSYNEQFF,TGCAGTGCTGCGGGCGGCGGACTAACATACTCCTACAATGAGCAGTTCTTC
TRBV5-1,-,TRBJ2-5,many,CASSLLGQETQYF,TGTGCCAGCAGTTTACTGGGTCAAGAGACCCAGTACTTC
TRBV5-1,TRBD2,TRBJ2-5,few,CASSGREERGGEETQYF,TGCGCCAGCAGCGGCAGGGAGGAGCGGGGGGGCGAAGAGACCCAGTACTTC
TRBV18,-,TRBJ2-3,-,CASSPDPDTQYF,TGTGCCAGCTCACCAGACCCAGATACGCAGTATTTT
TRBV6-5,-,TRBJ2-5,few,CASSYSRFGRETQYF,TGTGCCAGCAGTTACAGCAGGTTTGGGAGGGAGACCCAGTACTTC
TRBV7-9,-,TRBJ1-2,few,CASSGQLGHVLYGYTF,TGTGCCAGCAGCGGACAGCTGGGGCACGTACTCTATGGCTACACCTTC
TRBV20-1,-,TRBJ1-2,-,CSARGTLYGYTF,TGCAGTGCTAGGGGGACATTGTATGGCTACACCTTC
TRBV10-3,-,TRBJ1-2,-,CAISEEQNYGYTF,TGTGCCATCAGTGAGGAACAGAACTATGGCTACACCTTC
TRBV4-1,-,TRBJ1-1,-,CASSQEALYTEAFF,TGCGCCAGCAGCCAAGAAGCACTCTACACTGAAGCTTTCTTT
TRBV7-2,-,TRBJ2-1,few,CASSLGAASEQFF,TGTGCCAGCAGCTTAGGTGCAGCGAGCGAGCAGTTCTTC
TRBV11-3,-,TRBJ2-3,few,CASSKGRDQNTDTQYF,TGTGCCAGCAGCAAGGGTAGGGACCAAAACACAGATACGCAGTATTTT
TRBV25-1,-,TRBJ1-4,-,CASSEYGDPGEKLFF,TGTGCCAGCAGTGAATATGGGGATCCAGGTGAAAAACTGTTTTTT
TRBV20-1,TRBD2,TRBJ2-7,once,CSASSGSGIEQYF,TGCAGTGCAAGTAGCGGGAGTGGGATCGAGCAGTACTTC
TRBV7-9,TRBD1,TRBJ2-3,-,CASSSTGTGPDTQYF,TGTGCCAGCAGTTCCACCGGGACAGGGCCAGATACGCAGTATTTT
TRBV29-1,TRBD1,TRBJ2-1,many,CSVEARDRGRNEQFF,TGCAGCGTTGAGGCGAGGGACAGGGGGCGGAATGAGCAGTTCTTC
TRBV28,TRBD1,TRBJ1-4,few,CASRWDSTTNEKLFF,TGTGCCAGCAGATGGGACAGCACAACTAATGAAAAACTGTTTTTT
TRBV7-9,TRBD1,TRBJ2-3,few,CASSLRGTALGTDTQYF,TGTGCCAGCAGCTTACGTGGGACAGCGTTAGGTACAGATACGCAGTATTTT
TRBV25-1,-,TRBJ2-7,-,CASSRASTYEQYF,TGTGCCAGCAGCAGGGCGTCCACCTACGAGCAGTACTTC
TRBV7-9,-,TRBJ1-5,few,CASSHPGGPQHF,TGTGCCAGCAGCCACCCGGGGGGGCCCCAGCATTTT
TRBV5-1,-,TRBJ2-1,few,CASSIGQPSYNEQFF,TGCGCCAGCAGCATAGGACAGCCATCCTACAATGAGCAGTTCTTC
TRBV20-1,-,TRBJ1-2,medium-sized,CSASRGNYGYTF,TGCAGTGCTAGTCGTGGGAACTATGGCTACACCTTC
TRBV20-1,-,TRBJ1-1,-,CSASTGWTEAFF,TGCAGTGCTTCTACAGGGTGGACTGAAGCTTTCTTT
TRBV6-1,TRBD1,TRBJ1-2,-,CASSPGTGGASYGYTF,TGTGCCAGCAGTCCCGGGACAGGGGGCGCGAGCTATGGCTACACCTTC